The 17 T cell receptor beta chains given below trace back to one sample, sequenced in a study of blood T cells in healthy people across ages. A second roughly 6 to 11 cycle PCR used barcoded and J-beta primers. TCRdb processed the 5' RACE reads anew with MiXCR; each CDR3 protein has one entry. The sample consists of 750,000 or so distinct CDR3 sequences, around a quarter of them appearing once. These same data were also listed under a study on T cells of mothers and their children.

The sample consisted of blood. These receptors all come from a boy aged 5 to 17 in good health.

This chain links TRBV3-1 with TRBJ2-5, with a possible D match to TRBD1 (6 bases). The germline V gene has CDR1 LGHDT and CDR2 YNNKEL (reference sequence). The germline V and J ends were trimmed by 1 base and 5 bases, with 14 bases remaining between them. The CDR3 has 15 amino acids. CDR3 sequence (DNA): TGTGCCAGCAGCCAAGCTGACAGGAGGACCGAGACCCAGTACTTC. It specifies CASSQADRRTETQYF.

This clonotype was counted a few times. The V call is TRBV5-1, the J call TRBJ2-1; D uncertain. This CDR3 region has 15 residues. V lost 0 bases, J lost 2 bases, and 9 bases lay in between. CDR1 and CDR2 from the germline V gene are SGHRS and YFSETQ. The CDR3 DNA is TGCGCCAGCAGCTTGGTCGGGCCGGCCTACAATGAGCAGTTCTTC. This codes for CASSLVGPAYNEQFF.

At least ten counts were recorded for this clonotype. The chain joins TRBV20-1 to TRBJ2-5; TRBD1 might be the D (6 bases). CDR1 and CDR2 (germline): DFQATT, SNEGSKA (reference sequence). Trimming left V 3 bases short and J 0 bases short, with 11 bases between. This CDR3 has 14 residues. The CDR3 DNA sequence: TGCAGTGCTAGGTCCAGGGGCCACCAAGAGACCCAGTACTTC. Its protein is CSARSRGHQETQYF.

The chain joins TRBV7-9 to TRBJ2-5, with a tentative D call TRBD2 (7 bases). TRBJ2-7 explains the end of the DNA better; the J call may be wrong. Germline V gene lookup returns CDR1 SEHNR and CDR2 FQNEAQ (reference sequence). The CDR3 consists of 14 residues. The CDR3: CASSARGDYYEQYF. The CDR3 nucleotides read TGTGCCAGCAGCGCAAGGGGGGACTACTACGAGCAGTACTTC.

This sequence joins TRBV11-1 and TRBJ2-3, with D unresolved. The CDR3 spans 16 residues. The germline CDR1 and CDR2 sequences are SGHAT and FQDESV (reference sequence). V gave up 4 bases and J gave up 2 bases, with 16 bases separating them. The CDR3 region has the DNA TGTGCCAGCAGCTCCCGGACCTCATTAATCACAGATACGCAGTATTTT. It is translated as CASSSRTSLITDTQYF.

The chain has TRBV15 and TRBJ2-5; D possibly matches TRBD1 or TRBD2 (6 bases each). V lost 1 base, J lost 7 bases, and 22 bases lay in between. Per the germline V gene, CDR1 is LNHNV and CDR2 is YYDKDF (reference sequence). The CDR3 covers 17 residues. This chain's CDR3 is CATSRGEEATGPGTQYF. The CDR3 DNA reads TGTGCCACCAGCAGAGGGGAGGAGGCGACAGGACCAGGGACCCAGTACTTC.

As DNA, the CDR3 is TGTGCCAGCAGTTTTTGGTTGGGGACTAGCGGGGGGGCATACAATGAGCAGTTCTTC. This translates into CASSFWLGTSGGAYNEQFF. V and J are TRBV28 and TRBJ2-5, with TRBD2 identical over 16 bases. The J call may be faulty, since TRBJ2-1 better matches the DNA end. This CDR3 is built from 19 residues. CDR1 is MDHEN, CDR2 SYDVKM, per germline.

As for this clonotype: This sequence may be a read error, since a much larger clone differs from it by one base. This chain connects TRBV7-6 to TRBJ2-7, with TRBD1 identical over 8 bases. Per the germline V gene, CDR1 is SGHVS and CDR2 is FNYEAQ. The length of the CDR3 is 14 residues. The CDR3 region is CASSTGQGGYEQHF. In DNA, the CDR3 is TGTGCCAGCTCCACCGGACAGGGCGGCTACGAGCAGCACTTC.

The genes are TRBV12-3 or TRBV12-4 and TRBJ1-6, with no clear D. The CDR3 sequence is 14 residues long. V shed 3 bases and J shed 11 bases, with 14 bases lying between them. This CDR3 reads CASSFIRPGTPLHF. The DNA of the CDR3 is TGTGCCAGCAGTTTCATACGTCCGGGGACACCCCTCCACTTT.

The chain employs TRBV18 and TRBJ2-1; D call uncertain. Germline CDR1 and CDR2: KGHSH and LQKENI. This CDR3 region has 13 residues. V lost 3 bases to trimming and J lost 8 bases, with 11 bases between them. The CDR3 here is CASSPGSGDEQFF. CDR3 bases: TGTGCCAGCTCACCTGGCTCGGGCGATGAGCAGTTCTTC. Full variable domain (remainder filled in from reference TRBV18 and TRBJ2-1): NAGVMQNPRHLVRRRGQEARLRCSPMKGHSHVYWYRQLPEEGLKFMVYLQKENIIDESGMPKERFSAEFPKEGPSILRIQQVVRGDSAAYFCASSPGSGDEQFFGPGTRLTVL.

The sample holds a few counts of this clonotype. V usage is TRBV18 and J usage is TRBJ1-2, with no clear D. Trimming left V 3 bases short and J 6 bases short, with 20 bases between. This CDR3 is built from 16 residues. Germline CDR1 KGHSH, CDR2 LQKENI. The CDR3 reads CASSPYERRTSDGYTF. The CDR3 DNA reads TGTGCCAGCTCACCTTACGAAAGACGGACCTCTGATGGCTACACCTTC.

This clonotype was seen many times. The chain employs TRBV14 and TRBJ2-7; D not certain. Trimming removed 2 bases from V and 1 base from J, with 3 bases in between. Germline CDR1 and CDR2: SGHDN and FVKESK. CDR3 length equals 12 residues. The CDR3: CASSQKSYEQYF. In nucleotides, the CDR3 is TGTGCCAGCAGCCAAAAATCCTACGAGCAGTACTTC. Full variable domain (missing parts from reference TRBV14 and TRBJ2-7): EAGVTQFPSHSVIEKGQTVTLRCDPISGHDNLYWYRRVMGKEIKFLLHFVKESKQDESGMPNNRFLAERTGGTYSTLKVQPAELEDSGVYFCASSQKSYEQYFGPGTRLTVT.

This clonotype was seen only a few times. V is TRBV5-1 and J is TRBJ2-5; D call uncertain. V gave up 5 bases and J gave up 5 bases, with 13 bases separating them. From germline, CDR1 is SGHRS and CDR2 YFSETQ. The CDR3 has 13 residues. The DNA for the CDR3 is TGCGCCAGCAGTCGAATAGTAGGGGAGACCCAGTACTTC. Translated, it gives CASSRIVGETQYF.

This clonotype turned up a few times. The chain recombines TRBV25-1 with TRBJ2-5; possibly TRBD1 for D (6 bases). The J call may be wrong; the DNA end is better matched by TRBJ2-7. The CDR3 consists of 15 residues. Germline V gives CDR1 MGHDK, CDR2 SYGVNS. The CDR3 here is CASSEWGKGVHEQYF. CDR3 bases: TGTGCCAGCAGTGAATGGGGGAAGGGGGTCCACGAGCAGTACTTC.

The chain uses TRBV4-1 and TRBJ2-1, with 11 bases aligning to TRBD2. Per the germline V gene, CDR1 is MGHRA and CDR2 is YSYEKL. Trimming removed 2 bases from V and 7 bases from J; junction bases left unmatched: 7. The CDR3 loop spans 16 amino acids. The DNA of the CDR3 is TGCGCCAGCAGCCAAAGGACTAGCGGGCGTTGGAATGAGCAGTTCTTC. This encodes CASSQRTSGRWNEQFF.

The chain is built from TRBV7-9 and TRBJ2-5; perhaps TRBD2 as D (6 bases). The J call is in doubt because the DNA end fits TRBJ2-7 better. CDR1 and CDR2 from the germline V gene are SEHNR and FQNEAQ (reference sequence). The CDR3 covers 14 residues. For the CDR3, the DNA is TGTGCCAGCAGCCCTTGGGAGGTAGCGTACGAGCAGTACTTC. This gives the protein CASSPWEVAYEQYF.

This clonotype was recorded a few times. The chain employs TRBV29-1 and TRBJ2-1; D not certain. The V gene's germline CDR1 is SQVTM and CDR2 ANQGSEA. V gave up 7 bases and J gave up 3 bases, with 19 bases separating them. The CDR3 totals 15 residues. The CDR3 spells CSARFGSNLYNEQFF. The CDR3 bases are TGCAGCGCACGCTTTGGGTCGAACCTCTACAATGAGCAGTTCTTC.